The 16 T cell receptor beta chains below come from one sample, sequenced in a study of T cell responses to AZD1222 COVID-19 vaccine. Measured with immunoSEQ multiplex PCR; TCRdb has only the in-frame clones, and not every one. The table shows 110,000 to 150,000 clones, with approximately 86% occurring only once. The specimen comprised peripheral blood, sampled on day 0 of AZD1222 vaccination. These receptors all come from an adult in good health.

The gene calls are TRBV11-1 and TRBJ2-3; D remains ambiguous. The CDR3 spans 13 residues. The ends were cut back, 7 bases at V and 3 bases at J, with 11 bases in the middle. CDR1 and CDR2 from the germline V gene are SGHAT and FQDESV (reference sequence). This CDR3 is CASTPALTDTQYF. The DNA of the CDR3 is TGTGCCAGCACCCCAGCACTGACAGATACGCAGTATTTT.

The chain is built from TRBV5-4 and TRBJ1-4, with TRBD1 identical over 10 bases. Germline CDR1 SGHNT, CDR2 YYREEE (reference sequence). V shed 5 bases and J 6 bases; nucleotides not matched to a gene: 7. This CDR3 contains 15 residues. The CDR3 here is CASRMGGTGDEKLFF. The DNA for the CDR3 is TGTGCCAGCAGAATGGGGGGGACAGGGGATGAAAAACTGTTTTTT.

This clone was seen a handful of times. This chain uses TRBV19 with TRBJ2-6; D is undetermined. Germline assignment: CDR1 LNHDA and CDR2 SQIVND (reference sequence). The V end lost 7 bases, the J end lost 0 bases, and 10 bases lay between the germline ends. The CDR3 length is 15 residues. The CDR3 sequence is CASTVFGSGANVLTF. CDR3 bases: TGTGCCAGTACGGTCTTTGGCTCTGGGGCCAACGTCCTGACTTTC.

The V gene is TRBV5-1, the J gene TRBJ1-2; tentatively, D is TRBD1 (6 bases). There are 15 residues in the CDR3. Trimming removed 4 bases at V and 4 bases at J, with 17 bases between. Germline V gives CDR1 SGHRS, CDR2 YFSETQ. The CDR3 DNA reads TGCGCCAGCAGCCCCACAGGGTCAGATTTCTATGGCTACACCTTC. Protein: CASSPTGSDFYGYTF.

This chain uses TRBV12-3 or TRBV12-4 with TRBJ2-1; a weak D match, TRBD2 (5 bases). The CDR3 is 12 residues long. The V end was cut by 6 bases, the J end by 10 bases, with 13 bases between. The CDR3 DNA sequence: TGTGCCAGCAGCCGCCTAGCTGGCGAGCAGTTCTTC. It is translated as CASSRLAGEQFF.

V usage is TRBV5-1 and J usage is TRBJ2-7; TRBD1 might be the D (6 bases). The CDR3 has 16 residues. The germline V gene encodes CDR1 SGHRS and CDR2 YFSETQ. The V end lost 0 bases, the J end lost 0 bases, and 13 bases lay between the germline ends. DNA of the CDR3: TGCGCCAGCAGCTTGGTTGGGGGCGCATTCTCCTACGAGCAGTACTTC. It translates to CASSLVGGAFSYEQYF. The whole variable domain, remainder taken from reference TRBV5-1 and TRBJ2-7, is KAGVTQTPRYLIKTRGQQVTLSCSPISGHRSVSWYQQTPGQGLQFLFEYFSETQRNKGNFPGRFSGRQFSNSRSEMNVSTLELGDSALYLCASSLVGGAFSYEQYFGPGTRLTVT.

The chain uses TRBV4-3 and TRBJ2-5, with TRBD1 as a possible D gene (5 bases). V gave up 4 bases and J gave up 1 base, with 10 bases separating them. The CDR3 has 14 residues. Germline V lookup: CDR1 LGHNA, CDR2 YSLEER. CDR3 DNA sequence: TGCGCCAGCAGCCGGGGCCGAGGCCAAGAGACCCAGTACTTC. It specifies CASSRGRGQETQYF.

V usage is TRBV5-6 and J usage is TRBJ1-1, with D unresolved. The germline V gene encodes CDR1 SGHDT and CDR2 YYEEEE. Trimming stripped 3 bases from V and 4 bases from J, with 16 bases between. This CDR3 is 15 amino acids long. This CDR3 reads CASSSADRFSTEAFF. The CDR3 bases are TGTGCCAGCAGCTCAGCCGATAGGTTCAGCACTGAAGCTTTCTTT. The whole variable domain, filled in from reference TRBV5-6 and TRBJ1-1, reads DAGVTQSPTHLIKTRGQQVTLRCSPKSGHDTVSWYQQALGQGPQFIFQYYEEEERQRGNFPDRFSGHQFPNYSSELNVNALLLGDSALYLCASSSADRFSTEAFFGQGTRLTVV.

The chain links TRBV4-3 to TRBJ2-7; 11 nucleotides match TRBD2. V gave up 1 base and J gave up 6 bases; unmatched junction bases: 5. The CDR3 spans 15 residues. The germline V gene has CDR1 LGHNA and CDR2 YSLEER. The CDR3 protein is CASSQGWLAGGEQYF. The CDR3 nucleotides are TGCGCCAGCAGCCAAGGTTGGCTAGCGGGAGGCGAGCAGTACTTC.

This clone has a handful of counts. The CDR3 coding sequence is TGTGCCAGCAGCCCGGACAGGGTGGACACCGGGGAGCTGTTTTTT. It yields the protein CASSPDRVDTGELFF. The chain recombines TRBV7-7 with TRBJ2-2; the match to TRBD1 covers 8 bases. J was trimmed by 3 bases and V by 5 bases; bases with no gene match: 5. Germline V lookup: CDR1 SSHAT, CDR2 FNYEAQ (reference sequence). This CDR3 is 15 amino acids long.

The J gene is TRBJ1-1, the V gene TRBV18; D uncertain. This CDR3 contains 14 residues. Germline V gene lookup returns CDR1 KGHSH and CDR2 LQKENI. Trimming took off 2 bases at V and 1 base at J, with 8 bases between the two ends. In DNA form, the CDR3 reads TGTGCCAGCTCACCAGAGAGAGGGAACACTGAAGCTTTCTTT. This encodes CASSPERGNTEAFF.

The chain couples TRBV14 to TRBJ2-1, with TRBD2 matching 7 bases. The trim removed 1 base at V and 3 bases at J, leaving 6 bases unmatched. Per germline, CDR1 SGHDN and CDR2 FVKESK. This CDR3 contains 16 residues. The CDR3 here is CASSQGASGFYNEQFF. The DNA for the CDR3 is TGTGCCAGCAGCCAAGGGGCTAGCGGTTTCTACAATGAGCAGTTCTTC.

The V gene is TRBV5-1, the J gene TRBJ1-3; no clear D. Per germline, CDR1 SGHRS and CDR2 YFSETQ. Trimming pared 9 bases from V and 0 bases from J, leaving 10 bases between. There are 13 residues in the CDR3. CDR3 nucleotide sequence: TGCGCCACCGCAAAGAGCTCTGGAAACACCATATATTTT. This codes for CATAKSSGNTIYF.

This clone showed up just once. This chain connects TRBV9 to TRBJ1-2; maybe TRBD1 (5 bases). The CDR3 runs 13 residues. Germline values: CDR1 SGDLS, CDR2 YYNGEE. V lost 9 bases to trimming and J lost 4 bases, with 16 bases between them. CDR3 nucleotide sequence: TGTGCCACCGGGGGAATTCGAGGCTATGGCTACACCTTC. It yields the protein CATGGIRGYGYTF.

This clone is a singleton in its sample. The chain recombines TRBV6-5 with TRBJ1-4; TRBD1 is a possible D gene (6 bases). The CDR3 length is 14 residues. CDR1 and CDR2 from the germline V gene are MNHEY and SVGAGI. The ends were cut back, 4 bases at V and 8 bases at J, with 14 bases in the middle. In DNA, the CDR3 is TGTGCCAGCAGTTTTGGCCGGGGGCGGGAAAAACTGTTTTTT. Translation: CASSFGRGREKLFF.

This clone was detected only a few times. V usage is TRBV7-9 and J usage is TRBJ2-7; D is tentatively TRBD1 or TRBD2 (5 bases each). V was trimmed by 6 bases and J by 4 bases, leaving 13 bases between them. Germline CDR1 is SEHNR and CDR2 is FQNEAQ (reference sequence). The CDR3 runs 13 residues. For the CDR3, the DNA is TGTGCCAGCAGAAGAGGGGATAGGTACGAGCAGTACTTC. Its translation: CASRRGDRYEQYF.